The 25 T cell receptor beta chains listed next were all sequenced from one sample in a study. TCRdb redid the calling of the RT-PCR reads with MiXCR, one entry per CDR3 protein. The data show about 680,000 distinct CDR3 sequences, with more than 13% seen just once and roughly 3.6% held by the top ten. Sequencing used memory CD4+ T cells from blood. The receptors here all came from a female donor in good health, serving as a healthy control.

This clonotype was seen more than once but under ten times. This chain uses TRBV7-2 with TRBJ2-1; TRBD2 agrees at 9 bases. This CDR3 region has 15 residues. Losses at the gene ends were 3 bases for V and 4 bases for J; bases not matched to a gene: 4. Per the germline V gene, CDR1 is SGHTA and CDR2 is FQGNSA. The CDR3 DNA is TGTGCCAGCAGCTTTTCTAGCGGGGTGTACAATGAGCAGTTCTTC. It yields the protein CASSFSSGVYNEQFF.

The V call is TRBV10-3, the J call TRBJ1-1; tentatively, D is TRBD1 (5 bases). This CDR3 region has 13 residues. V dropped 5 bases and J dropped 1 base, with 8 bases sitting between them. Germline CDR1 reads ENHRY; CDR2 reads SYGVKD. Written as DNA, the CDR3 is TGTGCCATCAGTTTCGACAGGAACACTGAAGCTTTCTTT. Protein product: CAISFDRNTEAFF.

This chain joins TRBV10-3 and TRBJ1-3; D is possibly TRBD1 (6 bases). The CDR3 covers 15 residues. Germline V gene data show CDR1 as ENHRY and CDR2 as SYGVKD. The V end was cut by 6 bases, the J end by 2 bases, with 14 bases between. The CDR3 here is CAIRKQGVAGNTIYF. CDR3 bases: TGTGCCATCAGGAAACAGGGAGTCGCTGGAAACACCATATATTTT.

This clonotype occurred many times. The chain uses TRBV10-3 and TRBJ1-1; unclear D gene. With 5 bases removed from V and 1 base from J, the gap between germline ends came to 8 bases. Germline CDR1 reads ENHRY; CDR2 reads SYGVKD. This CDR3 spans 13 amino acids. The CDR3 DNA reads TGTGCCATCAGTCTGGACGGGAACACTGAAGCTTTCTTT. Translation: CAISLDGNTEAFF.

This clonotype was seen only a few times. J is TRBJ2-6 and V is TRBV10-3, with a weak D call TRBD2 (5 bases). The CDR3 extends over 15 amino acids. V gave up 3 bases and J gave up 2 bases, with 8 bases separating them. The germline gives CDR1 ENHRY, CDR2 SYGVKD. The CDR3 DNA follows: TGTGCCATCAGTGATTCGAGGGCTGGGGCCAACGTCCTGACTTTC. Its protein product is CAISDSRAGANVLTF.

This clonotype was observed a few times. The CDR3 bases are TGTGCCACCAGTGACAGCTTAGGAAACACCATATATTTT. Its translation: CATSDSLGNTIYF. The chain is built from TRBV24-1 and TRBJ1-3; D remains unclear. Trimming took 4 bases from V and 4 from J, leaving 7 bases between them. CDR1 KGHDR and CDR2 SFDVKD come from the germline V gene. This CDR3 region has 13 residues.

This clonotype appeared a few times. The chain has TRBV6-1 and TRBJ1-2, with D possibly TRBD1 on 5 matching bases. The CDR3 runs 17 residues. Germline loops: CDR1 MNHNS, CDR2 SASEGT. The V end was cut by 6 bases, the J end by 5 bases, with 25 bases between. CDR3 region: CASSYGGAAFGSYGYTF. CDR3 coding DNA: TGTGCCAGCAGCTACGGAGGGGCCGCATTTGGTTCATATGGCTACACCTTC.

This clonotype was picked up a small number of times. The CDR3 here is CASSPRSITDTQYF. The CDR3, as DNA: TGTGCCAGCAGCCCCCGAAGTATCACAGATACGCAGTATTTT. The chain recombines TRBV7-9 with TRBJ2-3; D is uncertain. The CDR3 is made up of 14 amino acids. Trimming pared 5 bases from V and 2 bases from J, leaving 11 bases between. Per germline, CDR1 SEHNR and CDR2 FQNEAQ (reference sequence). Using reference TRBV7-9 and TRBJ2-3 for the parts outside the CDR3, the full variable domain is DTGVSQNPRHKITKRGQNVTFRCDPISEHNRLYWYRQTLGQGPEFLTYFQNEAQLEKSRLLSDRFSAERPKGSFSTLEIQRTEQGDSAMYLCASSPRSITDTQYFGPGTRLTVL.

This clonotype was recorded many times. V usage is TRBV6-5 and J usage is TRBJ1-4; D remains ambiguous. Germline CDR1 reads MNHEY; CDR2 reads SVGAGI. This CDR3 contains 14 residues. V was pared by 2 bases and J by 8 bases, with 12 bases between. The CDR3 loop is CASSYKPLSEKLFF. CDR3 nucleotides: TGTGCCAGCAGTTACAAGCCCTTAAGCGAAAAACTGTTTTTT.

This clonotype was recorded many times. The CDR3 is CASTVTSGTYNEQFF. CDR3 DNA sequence: TGTGCCAGCACCGTGACTAGCGGGACCTACAATGAGCAGTTCTTC. The chain couples TRBV12-3 or TRBV12-4 to TRBJ2-1; 11 bases are a match to TRBD2. CDR3 length equals 15 residues. V lost 7 bases and J lost 2; bases outside the gene matches: 4.

The chain combines TRBV7-2 with TRBJ2-5; D is perhaps TRBD2 (6 bases). CDR1 is SGHTA, CDR2 FQGNSA, per germline. The CDR3 length is 14 residues. The V end lost 8 bases, the J end lost 2 bases, and 15 bases lay between the germline ends. The CDR3 DNA is TGTGCCAGCGCATTCGGACTATCACAAGAGACCCAGTACTTC. This translates into CASAFGLSQETQYF.

This clonotype turned up a few times. The chain combines TRBV30 with TRBJ1-1; possible D gene TRBD1, 5 bases. V was pared by 6 bases and J by 5 bases, with 16 bases between. The germline gives CDR1 GTSNPN, CDR2 SVGIG (reference sequence). The CDR3 runs 13 residues. The CDR3 nucleotides are TGTGCCTGCGCCAAGGCGGGGCTGACTGAAGCTTTCTTT. This sequence encodes CACAKAGLTEAFF.

The table lists this clonotype with many counts. V gene TRBV6-5 combines with J gene TRBJ2-3; either TRBD1 or TRBD2 may fit D (5 bases each). CDR1 and CDR2 from the germline V gene are MNHEY and SVGAGI. Trimming cost V 5 bases and J 0 bases, with 6 bases left between them. This CDR3 has 13 residues. CDR3 residues: CASSRDSTDTQYF. In DNA, the CDR3 is TGTGCCAGCAGTAGGGACAGCACAGATACGCAGTATTTT.

This chain uses TRBV7-9 with TRBJ1-1; D not certain. The CDR3 is made up of 15 amino acids. Deletions cut 7 bases from V and 2 bases from J, with 17 bases between. Looked up from germline, CDR1 is SEHNR and CDR2 is FQNEAQ (reference sequence). Here the CDR3 reads CASTISSSANTEAFF. The CDR3 nucleotides are TGTGCCAGCACCATCTCTAGCAGTGCAAACACTGAAGCTTTCTTT.

The V and J genes are TRBV28 and TRBJ1-5; 7 nucleotides match TRBD1. The V segment lost 3 bases and the J segment 2 bases; nucleotides outside the gene matches: 7. Germline CDR1 is MDHEN and CDR2 is SYDVKM. This CDR3 has 16 residues. DNA for the CDR3: TGTGCCAGCAGTTTTTCAGGGGGGGAGGGCAATCAGCCCCAGCATTTT. It translates to CASSFSGGEGNQPQHF.

At least ten counts were recorded for this clonotype. V is TRBV20-1 and J is TRBJ1-3; D uncertain. CDR3 size: 13 residues. Germline values: CDR1 DFQATT, CDR2 SNEGSKA (reference sequence). V was trimmed by 6 bases and J by 2 bases, leaving 11 bases between them. CDR3 sequence reads: CSAWMDPGNTIYF. CDR3 bases: TGCAGTGCGTGGATGGACCCTGGAAACACCATATATTTT.

The chain recombines TRBV6-1 with TRBJ1-1; D perhaps matches TRBD1 (5 bases). CDR1 and CDR2 (germline): MNHNS, SASEGT. The V gene lost 3 bases and the J gene lost 5 bases, with 10 bases spanning the gap. CDR3 length: 13 amino acids. For the CDR3, the DNA is TGTGCCAGCAGTGAGGGGGAAAGGACTGAAGCTTTCTTT. Its translation is CASSEGERTEAFF.

The sample holds many counts of this clonotype. This chain connects TRBV4-3 to TRBJ1-2; the match to TRBD1 covers 8 bases. Per germline, CDR1 LGHNA and CDR2 YSLEER. The CDR3 runs to 15 residues. The junction had 11 bases not matched to a gene; V was cut back by 4 bases and J by 7 bases. The CDR3 here is CASSRIDRGLGGYTF. The CDR3 bases are TGCGCCAGCAGCCGAATCGACAGGGGTTTGGGTGGCTACACCTTC.

The V call is TRBV20-1, the J call TRBJ2-7; the D is unclear. The CDR3 length is 14 residues. Germline V gene data show CDR1 as DFQATT and CDR2 as SNEGSKA (reference sequence). V lost 2 bases, J lost 0 bases, and 11 bases lay in between. The CDR3 here is CSARRDSGSYEQYF. The CDR3 DNA follows: TGCAGTGCTAGAAGGGATTCTGGCTCCTACGAGCAGTACTTC.

The chain carries TRBV5-1 and TRBJ2-3; D not resolved. The ends were cut back, 4 bases at V and 4 bases at J, with 16 bases in the middle. The V gene's germline CDR1 is SGHRS and CDR2 YFSETQ. CDR3 size: 15 residues. CDR3 sequence: CASSPIGNRADTQYF. The CDR3 DNA reads TGCGCCAGCAGCCCAATTGGGAATAGGGCAGATACGCAGTATTTT. The variable domain in full, with the rest retrieved from reference TRBV5-1 and TRBJ2-3, is KAGVTQTPRYLIKTRGQQVTLSCSPISGHRSVSWYQQTPGQGLQFLFEYFSETQRNKGNFPGRFSGRQFSNSRSEMNVSTLELGDSALYLCASSPIGNRADTQYFGPGTRLTVL.

This clonotype was recorded at least ten times. The chain couples TRBV15 to TRBJ2-1; perhaps TRBD1 as D (5 bases). CDR1 is LNHNV, CDR2 YYDKDF, per germline (reference sequence). The CDR3 extends over 14 amino acids. With 4 bases removed from V and 9 bases from J, the gap between germline ends came to 16 bases. The chain's CDR3 is CATSNTPRVFEQFF. The CDR3 DNA reads as TGTGCCACCAGCAATACTCCCAGGGTCTTTGAGCAGTTCTTC.

This clonotype was observed many times. The chain employs TRBV20-1 and TRBJ2-1; 15 nucleotides agree with TRBD2. Germline-derived CDR1 and CDR2 are DFQATT and SNEGSKA (reference sequence). CDR3 length: 14 residues. V dropped 7 bases and J dropped 9; count of bases not matched to a gene: 7. Here the CDR3 DNA reads TGCAGTGTCGCCCGGGGACTAGCGGGGGGTGAGCAGTTCTTC. Protein sequence: CSVARGLAGGEQFF.

This clonotype was observed a few times. This sequence joins TRBV20-1 and TRBJ2-3, with unresolved D. The V end lost 0 bases, the J end lost 2 bases, and 12 bases lay between the germline ends. Germline lookup yields CDR1 DFQATT and CDR2 SNEGSKA (reference sequence). This CDR3 has 15 amino acids. CDR3 DNA: TGCAGTGCTAGAGATCGGAGCAGATACACAGATACGCAGTATTTT. Its translation is CSARDRSRYTDTQYF.

This clonotype was detected ten times or more. This sequence joins TRBV20-1 and TRBJ2-1; tentative D call: TRBD2 (6 bases). This CDR3 is 15 amino acids long. CDR1 and CDR2 from the germline V gene are DFQATT and SNEGSKA (reference sequence). The germline V and J ends were trimmed by 5 bases and 2 bases, with 16 bases remaining between them. The CDR3 spells CSAPFRGGAYNEQFF. The CDR3 DNA sequence: TGCAGTGCTCCGTTTCGTGGAGGGGCCTACAATGAGCAGTTCTTC.

Many counts were recorded for this clonotype. This chain joins TRBV5-1 and TRBJ2-3; D tentatively fits TRBD1 or TRBD2 (5 bases each). Germline CDR1 SGHRS, CDR2 YFSETQ. The CDR3 is 14 amino acids. The V and J ends lost 5 bases and 2 bases respectively, with 12 bases between them. The CDR3 bases are TGCGCCAGCAGACAGGAGGCCCACACAGATACGCAGTATTTT. Translating gives CASRQEAHTDTQYF.